These T cell receptor beta chains were read from a single sample in a study of Graves' ophthalmopathy and Graves' hyperthyroidism. MiXCR, applied by TCRdb to the multiplex PCR reads, yields one record per CDR3 protein. Altogether hundreds of thousands of distinct CDR3 sequences are present, about 20% being singletons, with the ten largest covering roughly 6.9%. Sequenced: peripheral blood. All receptors derive from a woman aged 18-29 years with stable Graves' hyperthyroidism. Some clones in this sample may be carry-over from other donors' samples. Both conserved end residues are part of each CDR3.

j_call v_call cdr3_aa
TRBJ2-7 TRBV13 CASSLKLADDEQYF
TRBJ2-7 TRBV28 CASSPPPGSSGSYEQYF
TRBJ1-1 TRBV11-1 CASSPMRDSDYTEAFF
TRBJ1-2 TRBV20-1 CSARLPQGVYGYTF
TRBJ1-2 TRBV27 CASSFKAPINYGYTF
TRBJ1-2 TRBV6-1 CASSELTDNYGYTF
TRBJ1-1 TRBV7-9 CASSRTADTEAFF
TRBJ1-5 TRBV12-3/TRBV12-4 CATSTQGSNQPQHF
TRBJ2-5 TRBV28 CASSLVVGRQETQYF
TRBJ1-5 TRBV20-1 CSAGTGRITQPQHF
TRBJ2-5 TRBV7-3 CASSLGQGSTQYF
TRBJ1-2 TRBV18 CASSPRIKRGYTF
TRBJ2-5 TRBV5-1 CASSIPGTKEETQYF
TRBJ1-6 TRBV20-1 CSAFGGTPGSPLHF
TRBJ1-1 TRBV19 CASRKGGGAEAFF